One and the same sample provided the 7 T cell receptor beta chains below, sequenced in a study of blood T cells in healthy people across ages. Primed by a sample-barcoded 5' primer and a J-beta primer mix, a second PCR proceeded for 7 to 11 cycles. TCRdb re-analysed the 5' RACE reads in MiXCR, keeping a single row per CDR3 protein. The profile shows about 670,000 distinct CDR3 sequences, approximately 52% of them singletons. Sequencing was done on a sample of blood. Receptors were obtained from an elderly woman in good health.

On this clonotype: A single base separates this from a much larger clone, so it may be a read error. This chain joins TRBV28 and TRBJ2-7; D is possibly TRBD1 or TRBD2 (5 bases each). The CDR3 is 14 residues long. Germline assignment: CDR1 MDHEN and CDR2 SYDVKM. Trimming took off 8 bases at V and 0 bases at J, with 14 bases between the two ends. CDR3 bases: TGTGCCAGCGGTTCGGGACGGAGCTCCTACGAGCAGTACTTC. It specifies CASGSGRSSYEQYF.

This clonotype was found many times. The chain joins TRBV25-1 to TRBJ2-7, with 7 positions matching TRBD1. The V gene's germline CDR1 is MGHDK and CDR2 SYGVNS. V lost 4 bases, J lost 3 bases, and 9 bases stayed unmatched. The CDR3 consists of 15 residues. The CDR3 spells CASSVTRDRYYEQYF. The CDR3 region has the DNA TGTGCCAGCAGTGTTACCCGGGACAGATACTACGAGCAGTACTTC.

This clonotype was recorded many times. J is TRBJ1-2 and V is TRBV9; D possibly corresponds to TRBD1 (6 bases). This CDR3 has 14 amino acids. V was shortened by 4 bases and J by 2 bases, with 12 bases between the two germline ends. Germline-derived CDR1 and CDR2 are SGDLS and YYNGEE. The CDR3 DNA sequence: TGTGCCAGCAGCCCCCGGACAGAGAACTATGGCTACACCTTC. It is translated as CASSPRTENYGYTF. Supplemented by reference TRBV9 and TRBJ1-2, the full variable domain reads DSGVTQTPKHLITATGQRVTLRCSPRSGDLSVYWYQQSLDQGLQFLIQYYNGEERAKGNILERFSAQQFPDLHSELNLSSLELGDSALYFCASSPRTENYGYTFGSGTRLTVV.

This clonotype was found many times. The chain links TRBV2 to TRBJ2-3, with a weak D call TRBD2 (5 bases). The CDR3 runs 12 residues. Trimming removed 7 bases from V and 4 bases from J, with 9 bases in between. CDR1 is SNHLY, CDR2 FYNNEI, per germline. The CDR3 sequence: CASKWESDTQYF. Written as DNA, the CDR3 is TGTGCCAGCAAGTGGGAGTCAGATACGCAGTATTTT.

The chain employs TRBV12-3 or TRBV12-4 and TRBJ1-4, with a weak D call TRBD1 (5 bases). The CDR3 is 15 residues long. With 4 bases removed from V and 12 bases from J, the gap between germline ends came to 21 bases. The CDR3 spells CASSSPGGGVGELFF. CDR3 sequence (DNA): TGTGCCAGCAGTTCCCCCGGGGGAGGTGTCGGGGAACTGTTTTTT.

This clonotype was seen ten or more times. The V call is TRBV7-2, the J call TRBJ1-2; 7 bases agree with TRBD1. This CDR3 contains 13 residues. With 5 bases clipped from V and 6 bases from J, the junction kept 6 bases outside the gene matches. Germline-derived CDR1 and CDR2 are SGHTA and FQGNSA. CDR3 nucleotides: TGTGCCAGCAGCCCCGGGACAGAGGATGGCTACACCTTC. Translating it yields CASSPGTEDGYTF.

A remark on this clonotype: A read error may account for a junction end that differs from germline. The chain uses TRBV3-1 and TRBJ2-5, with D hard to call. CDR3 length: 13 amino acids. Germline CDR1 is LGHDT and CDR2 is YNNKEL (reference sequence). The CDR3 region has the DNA TGTGCCAACAGCCTTCCGGTCAAGGAGACCCAGTACTTC. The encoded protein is CANSLPVKETQYF.